These T cell receptor beta chains were read from a single sample in a study of early T cells in non-severe SARS-CoV-2 infection. TCRdb reprocessed the 5' RACE reads with MiXCR, giving one entry per CDR3 protein. The sample has tens of thousands of distinct CDR3 sequences, more than 7.5% seen once; the top ten hold about 3.7%. The specimen sequenced was whole blood. The receptors were sampled from an adult who was a healthcare worker with PCR-confirmed SARS-CoV-2 infection or an uninfected control (not recorded which). Both conserved end residues are trimmed from each CDR3.

v_call | cdr3_aa
TRBV12-3/TRBV12-4 | ASSLPQY
TRBV6-5 | ASSYSGRGANVLT
TRBV18 | ASSPGGASGYT
TRBV11-2 | ASSHTSGSDDEQF
TRBV20-1 | SATSGRFREQY
TRBV7-6 | ASSLEGQGTGNTIY
TRBV5-5 | ASSLQGLITMGIQY
TRBV6-5 | AVEPQGAKNIQY
TRBV24-1 | ATSEGWSSYNEQF
TRBV18 | ASSPRVAGVGSYEQY
TRBV2 | ASSGEGRAPLH
TRBV6-5 | ASSPLRGDTGNNQPQH
TRBV29-1 | SVDSDREEQY
TRBV28 | ASSFGLAGGPITDTQY
TRBV3-1 | ASSQVGGLRQY
TRBV18 | ASSPRGGGTDTQY